This TCR beta chain was profiled in a study of patients and donors after allogeneic stem cell transplantation (dated by TCRdb to between 2020 and 2021). A note on this clonotype: What this receptor recognizes is not known. Base qualities are missing; no much larger clone stands one base away.

Libraries were prepared through RT-PCR. The sequencer listed for this sample is NextSeq 550. TCRdb reworked the public reads: Q25 trimming with fastp, MiXCR clone assembly, productive beta chains retained. CDR3 protein sequences are deduplicated, and each keeps its most common genes and DNA. The sample table shows under 170,000 distinct CDR3 sequences, and approximately 40% are seen once. Clones ranked in the top ten supply roughly 52% of the sample. Measured from the cysteine to the phenylalanine, the CDR3 is 14 residues long. Just the 42-base CDR3 DNA is kept, in frame starting at base 1. V drops 1 base and J drops 0 bases, leaving 6 bases in between. CDR1 and CDR2 are drawn from the germline V gene (reference sequence): SEHNR, FQNEAQ.

Sequencing was done on a sample of blood, either unsorted or a sorted T cell fraction (not recorded which). In this chain, TRBV7-9 is recombined with TRBJ1-2, with no reliable assignment of the D segment. This receptor was obtained from a human donor who was either an allogeneic HSCT recipient or a stem cell or donor lymphocyte infusion donor (not recorded which). It is not recorded whose cells these are; they may come from a transplant donor. The CDR3 sequence is CASSLDVPNYGYTF. The sequenced DNA: TGTGCCAGCAGCTTAGACGTTCCTAACTATGGCTACACCTTC.